This T cell receptor (beta chain) was sequenced for a study of blood T cell repertoires in COVID-19. In the source study's methods: Estimation of nucleated cell counts was performed using reference gene primer amplification. Using immunoSEQ multiplex PCR, the repertoire was profiled, and TCRdb retains in-frame clones only, with some absent. V and J calls and clone size are given by that table; D and trimming were obtained from the DNA. Of 300,000 to 350,000 clones listed, roughly 88% are singletons. This CDR3 has 13 residues. Between the trimmed V and J ends, which lost 3 bases and 1 base, there was a span of 6 bases. Per the germline V gene, CDR1 is LGHDT and CDR2 is YNNKEL (reference sequence). Cohorts were assigned according to the clinical history that participants reported. The study counted Cohort 3 donors as recovered given two negative PCRs, clearance, or symptom resolution.

The J gene is TRBJ1-2, the V gene TRBV3-1 (or the pseudogene TRBV3-2); D ambiguous. Sequences were obtained from PBMCs or T cells enriched from blood (not recorded which). This sequence was found in a man in his thirties or forties who had recovered from COVID-19. The CDR3 here is CASSQSNNYGYTF. As DNA, the CDR3 is TGTGCCAGCAGCCAGAGTAATAACTATGGCTACACCTTC.